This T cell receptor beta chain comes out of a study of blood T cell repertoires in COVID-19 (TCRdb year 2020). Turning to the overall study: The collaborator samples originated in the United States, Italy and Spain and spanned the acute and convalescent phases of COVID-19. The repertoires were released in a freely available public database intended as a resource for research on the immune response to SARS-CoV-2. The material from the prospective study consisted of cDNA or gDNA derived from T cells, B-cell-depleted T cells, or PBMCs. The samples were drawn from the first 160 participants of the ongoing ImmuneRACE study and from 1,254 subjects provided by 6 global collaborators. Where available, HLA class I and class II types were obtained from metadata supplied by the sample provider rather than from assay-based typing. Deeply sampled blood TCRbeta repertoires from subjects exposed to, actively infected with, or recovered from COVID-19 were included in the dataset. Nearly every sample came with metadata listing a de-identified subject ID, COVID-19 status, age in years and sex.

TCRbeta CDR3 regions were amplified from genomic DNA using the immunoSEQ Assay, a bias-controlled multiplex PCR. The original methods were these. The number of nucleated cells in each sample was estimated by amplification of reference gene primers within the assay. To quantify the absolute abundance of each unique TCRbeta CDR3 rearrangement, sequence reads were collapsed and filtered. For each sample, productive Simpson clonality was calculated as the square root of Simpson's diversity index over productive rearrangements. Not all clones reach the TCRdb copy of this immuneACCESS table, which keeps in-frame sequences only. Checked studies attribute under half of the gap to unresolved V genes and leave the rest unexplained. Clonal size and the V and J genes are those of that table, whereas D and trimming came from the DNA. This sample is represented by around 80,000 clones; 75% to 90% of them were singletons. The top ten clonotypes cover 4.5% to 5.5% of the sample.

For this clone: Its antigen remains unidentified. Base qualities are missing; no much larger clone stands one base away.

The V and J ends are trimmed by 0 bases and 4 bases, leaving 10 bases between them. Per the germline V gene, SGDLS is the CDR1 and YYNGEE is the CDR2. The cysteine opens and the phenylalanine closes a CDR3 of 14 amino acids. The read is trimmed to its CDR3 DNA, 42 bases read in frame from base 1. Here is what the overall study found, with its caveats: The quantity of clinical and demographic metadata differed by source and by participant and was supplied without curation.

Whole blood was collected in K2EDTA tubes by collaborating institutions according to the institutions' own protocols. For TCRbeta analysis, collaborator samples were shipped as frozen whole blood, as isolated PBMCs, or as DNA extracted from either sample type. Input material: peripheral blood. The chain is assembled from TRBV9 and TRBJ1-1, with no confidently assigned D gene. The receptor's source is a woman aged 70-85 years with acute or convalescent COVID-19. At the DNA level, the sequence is TGTGCCAGCAGCGTAGAGATGGGCACCACTGAAGCTTTCTTT. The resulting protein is CASSVEMGTTEAFF.